The 15 T cell receptor beta chains reported below all come from one sample, sequenced in a study of T cell responses to AZD1222 COVID-19 vaccine. Method: immunoSEQ multiplex PCR; TCRdb's copy keeps in-frame clones and lacks some. The sample has 150,000 to 200,000 clones, about nine tenths seen once. Sequenced here: peripheral blood, sampled on day 0 of AZD1222 vaccination. Receptors were obtained from an adult in good health.

The rearrangement links TRBV7-2 to TRBJ1-2; D gene ambiguous. CDR1 is SGHTA, CDR2 FQGNSA, per germline. CDR3 length equals 16 residues. V was pared by 7 bases and J by 5 bases, with 23 bases between. CDR3 bases: TGTGCCAGCACCCCCCCCCAGCAGATATCCGCTTATGGCTACACCTTC. It is translated as CASTPPQQISAYGYTF.

The J gene is TRBJ2-1, the V gene TRBV2, with 11 bases that match TRBD2. The CDR3 extends over 15 amino acids. Unmatched junction bases numbered 9, after V lost 6 bases and J lost 8 bases. CDR1 and CDR2 (germline): SNHLY, FYNNEI. The CDR3 is CASRWIAGGLHEQFF. The CDR3 DNA reads TGTGCCAGCAGATGGATAGCGGGGGGGCTCCATGAGCAGTTCTTC.

The V gene is TRBV5-1, the J gene TRBJ2-7, with 9 bases aligning to TRBD1. The V gene's germline CDR1 is SGHRS and CDR2 YFSETQ. The junction had 9 bases not matched to a gene; V was cut back by 4 bases and J by 7 bases. The CDR3 sequence is 14 residues long. CDR3 bases: TGCGCCAGCAGCCTTCCCGGGACAGGGATAGAGCAGTACTTC. Its translation is CASSLPGTGIEQYF.

The chain has TRBV9 and TRBJ1-6; possible D gene TRBD1, 5 bases. The CDR3 is 15 amino acids. Deletions cut 0 bases from V and 8 bases from J, with 12 bases between. From germline, CDR1 is SGDLS and CDR2 YYNGEE. The CDR3 DNA reads TGTGCCAGCAGCGTAGCTCAGGGTTTGGATTCACCCCTCCACTTT. Translation gives CASSVAQGLDSPLHF.

V is TRBV4-2 and J is TRBJ1-3, with a weak D call TRBD1 (5 bases). Trimming pared 1 base from V and 6 bases from J, leaving 13 bases between. CDR3 length equals 15 residues. Germline CDR1 reads LGHNA; CDR2 reads YNFKEQ. This chain's CDR3 is CASSQGGPISNTIYF. CDR3 nucleotide sequence: TGTGCCAGCAGCCAAGGGGGACCCATATCAAACACCATATATTTT.

The rearrangement links TRBV3-1 (or the pseudogene TRBV3-2) to TRBJ1-1; D not certain. V gave up 6 bases and J gave up 3 bases, with 5 bases separating them. From germline, CDR1 is LGHDT and CDR2 YNNKEL (reference sequence). The CDR3 runs to 11 residues. CDR3 nucleotides: TGTGCCAGCAGACAGTACACTGAAGCTTTCTTT. It is translated as CASRQYTEAFF.

The chain combines TRBV7-2 with TRBJ2-1; D is unclear. Deletions cut 5 bases from V and 4 bases from J, with 12 bases between. Germline loops: CDR1 SGHTA, CDR2 FQGNSA. The CDR3 length is 14 residues. The CDR3 nucleotides are TGTGCCAGCAGCCTCACTTCCGATTACAATGAGCAGTTCTTC. Protein product: CASSLTSDYNEQFF.

The chain joins TRBV5-5 to TRBJ1-4, with D possibly matching TRBD1 (5 bases). V lost 3 bases and J lost 0, with 12 bases in between. Germline V CDR1 and CDR2: SGHKS, YYEKEE (reference sequence). The CDR3 length is 16 residues. CDR3 in DNA: TGTGCCAGCAGCTCTCCCGGGGCAGCAACTAATGAAAAACTGTTTTTT. This sequence encodes CASSSPGAATNEKLFF.

This chain connects TRBV18 to TRBJ1-1; 9 bases are shared with TRBD1. Trimming at V came to 3 bases and at J to 11 bases, leaving 4 bases not matched to a gene. The length of the CDR3 is 12 residues. Germline assignment: CDR1 KGHSH and CDR2 LQKENI. CDR3 DNA: TGTGCCAGCTCACCTGGACAGGGGTTCGCTTTCTTT. This encodes CASSPGQGFAFF. Full variable domain (remainder filled in from reference TRBV18 and TRBJ1-1): NAGVMQNPRHLVRRRGQEARLRCSPMKGHSHVYWYRQLPEEGLKFMVYLQKENIIDESGMPKERFSAEFPKEGPSILRIQQVVRGDSAAYFCASSPGQGFAFFGQGTRLTVV.

The chain recombines TRBV15 with TRBJ2-7, with 9 bases identical to TRBD2. J lost 3 bases, V lost 0 bases, and 18 bases had no gene match. This CDR3 contains 20 residues. Per germline, CDR1 LNHNV and CDR2 YYDKDF (reference sequence). The CDR3 loop is CATSRDPPGLAKWWVYEQYF. CDR3 DNA sequence: TGTGCCACCAGCAGAGACCCCCCGGGACTAGCAAAATGGTGGGTCTACGAGCAGTACTTC.

J is TRBJ2-2 and V is TRBV7-3, with TRBD2 matching over 8 bases. Germline CDR1 reads SGHTA; CDR2 reads FQGTGA. The CDR3 consists of 17 residues. V trimming: 6 bases; J trimming: 4 bases; junction bases outside the gene matches: 13. The CDR3 region is CASRPDTGTRRTGELFF. The CDR3, as DNA: TGTGCCAGCAGACCTGATACCGGGACTAGGCGCACCGGGGAGCTGTTTTTT.

This clone was counted once. The rearrangement links TRBV24-1 to TRBJ2-3; perhaps TRBD2 as D (5 bases). This CDR3 contains 16 residues. Germline V gives CDR1 KGHDR, CDR2 SFDVKD. The ends were cut back, 0 bases at V and 1 base at J, with 10 bases in the middle. The CDR3 bases are TGTGCCACCAGTGATTTGCGGGGTCCTGGCACAGATACGCAGTATTTT. Translated, it gives CATSDLRGPGTDTQYF.

The V call is TRBV23-1, the J call TRBJ1-5; D ambiguous. TRBV23-1 is an ORF; its function is uncertain. Trimming removed 0 bases from V and 7 bases from J, with 13 bases in between. This CDR3 is 15 amino acids long. The CDR3 region has the DNA TGCGCCAGCAGTCAATCATCTAGGGCGCGGCAGCCCCAGCATTTT. Its translation is CASSQSSRARQPQHF.

The rearrangement joins TRBV19 to TRBJ1-2; 9 bases agree with TRBD1. The CDR3 sequence is 14 residues long. V shed 3 bases and J 4 bases; nucleotides not matched to a gene: 3. Germline V CDR1 and CDR2: LNHDA, SQIVND (reference sequence). CDR3 nucleotides: TGTGCCAGTAGTATTGACAGGGGGAGCTATGGCTACACCTTC. This encodes CASSIDRGSYGYTF.

The V call is TRBV18, the J call TRBJ1-5; tentatively, D is TRBD1 (5 bases). Germline V gives CDR1 KGHSH, CDR2 LQKENI. V gave up 3 bases and J gave up 4 bases, with 7 bases separating them. CDR3 length: 13 amino acids. The CDR3 region has the DNA TGTGCCAGCTCACCTGGGGGTAATCAGCCCCAGCATTTT. Encoded protein: CASSPGGNQPQHF. The entire variable domain, with the rest obtained from reference TRBV18 and TRBJ1-5, is as follows: NAGVMQNPRHLVRRRGQEARLRCSPMKGHSHVYWYRQLPEEGLKFMVYLQKENIIDESGMPKERFSAEFPKEGPSILRIQQVVRGDSAAYFCASSPGGNQPQHFGDGTRLSIL.